The 26 T cell receptor beta chains listed next were all sequenced from one sample in a study of shared clonotypes between healthy human individuals. The table came from immunoSEQ multiplex PCR; TCRdb's copy has only in-frame clones and leaves some out. The table lists 2 million to 2.5 million clones, about 92% of them singletons. The sequenced sample consisted of naive CD4+ T cells from PBMCs. Subset denoted: CD45RA+ positively selected. These receptors originate from a man in his late teens or twenties in good health. Some clones in this sample may be carry-over from other donors' samples.

The V and J genes are TRBV2 and TRBJ1-5; TRBD1 is a possible D gene (5 bases). The germline V and J ends were trimmed by 2 bases and 4 bases, with 15 bases remaining between them. CDR3 length: 16 amino acids. Germline-derived CDR1 and CDR2 are SNHLY and FYNNEI. For the CDR3, the DNA is TGTGCCAGCAGTGAATATCGGGGGGACTCGAATCAGCCCCAGCATTTT. Translation gives CASSEYRGDSNQPQHF.

This rearrangement joins TRBV10-3 to TRBJ1-1; D gene ambiguous. Trimming stripped 0 bases from V and 11 bases from J, with 13 bases between. This CDR3 contains 13 residues. Germline V gives CDR1 ENHRY, CDR2 SYGVKD. CDR3 DNA sequence: TGTGCCATCAGTGAGTCGACTTTCCAGTCGGCTTTCTTT. Its translation: CAISESTFQSAFF.

This clone came up once. V usage is TRBV5-1 and J usage is TRBJ1-1; no firm D call. Germline CDR1 SGHRS, CDR2 YFSETQ. The CDR3 totals 14 residues. V was trimmed by 2 bases and J by 4 bases, leaving 12 bases between them. CDR3 nucleotide sequence: TGCGCCAGCAGCTTTAGCGGGGAGGCCACTGAAGCTTTCTTT. Translating it yields CASSFSGEATEAFF.

The chain is built from TRBV7-8 and TRBJ2-3; 7 bases align to TRBD2. Germline V gives CDR1 SGHVS, CDR2 FQNEAQ. The V segment lost 7 bases and the J segment 3 bases; nucleotides outside the gene matches: 16. CDR3 size: 17 residues. The CDR3 reads CASTVAGGTKGTDTQYF. CDR3 nucleotides: TGTGCCAGCACCGTAGCGGGCGGTACAAAAGGGACAGATACGCAGTATTTT.

This clone is a singleton in its sample. The rearrangement joins TRBV30 to TRBJ1-5; no reliable D call. The CDR3 is 18 residues long. Deletions cut 0 bases from V and 0 bases from J, with 18 bases between. The germline CDR1 and CDR2 sequences are GTSNPN and SVGIG (reference sequence). For the CDR3, the DNA is TGTGCCTGGAGTGTTTTTAGGGATGCGCTTTATAGCAATCAGCCCCAGCATTTT. This codes for CAWSVFRDALYSNQPQHF.

Details on this clone: In the same sample, other DNA sequences code for this CDR3. CDR3 sequence: CASSPRQGSNTEAFF. The CDR3 DNA is TGCGCCAGCAGCCCGCGACAGGGTTCTAACACTGAAGCTTTCTTT. The chain carries TRBV5-1 and TRBJ1-1, with 7 bases aligning to TRBD1. The V and J ends lost 4 bases and 2 bases, in that order; junction bases with no gene match: 8. Germline CDR1 and CDR2: SGHRS and YFSETQ. The CDR3 has 15 amino acids.

The genes are TRBV5-1 and TRBJ2-2, with D perhaps assigned TRBD1 or TRBD2 (5 bases each). The V end lost 4 bases, the J end lost 4 bases, and 11 bases lay between the germline ends. The V gene's germline CDR1 is SGHRS and CDR2 YFSETQ. This CDR3 has 14 amino acids. CDR3 bases: TGCGCCAGCAGCCCCCGGGACGTCACCGGGGAGCTGTTTTTT. It specifies CASSPRDVTGELFF.

The V call is TRBV5-1, the J call TRBJ2-7, with 7 bases that match TRBD1. Germline CDR1 and CDR2: SGHRS and YFSETQ. The CDR3 sequence is 17 residues long. V shed 4 bases, J shed 2 bases, and the junction held 15 bases outside the gene matches. The CDR3 DNA sequence: TGCGCCAGCAGCCACCGGGACAGTGCCGATATTGCCTACGAGCAGTACTTC. Amino acid sequence: CASSHRDSADIAYEQYF.

This clone was seen once. This chain connects TRBV29-1 to TRBJ1-2; TRBD1 might be the D (5 bases). V dropped 4 bases and J dropped 7 bases, with 16 bases sitting between them. Germline CDR1 SQVTM, CDR2 ANQGSEA. The CDR3 length is 13 residues. CDR3 residues: CSVVGRVAAGYTF. The CDR3 DNA follows: TGCAGCGTTGTCGGCAGGGTGGCTGCTGGCTACACCTTC.

This chain connects TRBV11-2 to TRBJ1-4, with D possibly matching TRBD1 (5 bases). The CDR3 extends over 15 amino acids. V was trimmed by 5 bases and J by 6 bases, leaving 16 bases between them. Looked up from germline, CDR1 is SGHAT and CDR2 is FQNNGV. The CDR3, as DNA: TGTGCCAGCAGCCCGTTTCGGGCGGGGGATGAAAAACTGTTTTTT. This encodes CASSPFRAGDEKLFF.

As for this clone: The junction differs from germline at one of its ends, possibly a read error. CDR3 bases: TGTGCCGTCAGCCTCAACACCGGGGAGCTGTTTTTT. Residues: CAVSLNTGELFF. The V call is TRBV10-3, the J call TRBJ2-2; D unclear. The CDR3 consists of 12 residues. The V gene's germline CDR1 is ENHRY and CDR2 SYGVKD.

The chain links TRBV2 to TRBJ1-5, with D perhaps TRBD1 (5 bases). CDR3 size: 14 residues. CDR1 is SNHLY and CDR2 is FYNNEI in the germline V gene. V lost 3 bases and J 6 bases, leaving 12 bases between the germline ends. The CDR3: CASSDDSWGQPQHF. As DNA, the CDR3 is TGTGCCAGCAGTGACGACAGTTGGGGTCAGCCCCAGCATTTT.

This chain joins TRBV2 and TRBJ1-4, with 7 nucleotides matching TRBD1. Trimming took 9 bases from V and 0 from J; bases not matched to a gene: 4. The CDR3 sequence is 14 residues long. Germline CDR1 is SNHLY and CDR2 is FYNNEI. CDR3 in amino acids: CARLDRATNEKLFF. CDR3 in DNA: TGTGCCAGACTCGACAGGGCAACTAATGAAAAACTGTTTTTT.

The V call is TRBV6-1, the J call TRBJ2-7; D is possibly TRBD1 (5 bases). The CDR3 has 12 amino acids. V was shortened by 6 bases and J by 11 bases, with 17 bases between the two germline ends. CDR1 is MNHNS, CDR2 SASEGT, per germline. As DNA, the CDR3 is TGTGCCAGCAGGGGAACAGGTCTTTTGGAGTACTTC. Residues: CASRGTGLLEYF.

The gene calls are TRBV30 and TRBJ2-7, with 7 bases lining up with TRBD1. Germline loops: CDR1 GTSNPN, CDR2 SVGIG (reference sequence). J was trimmed by 3 bases and V by 4 bases; bases with no gene match: 6. This CDR3 is 13 amino acids long. The CDR3, as DNA: TGTGCCTGGACTAGACAGGGTCGCTACGAGCAGTACTTC. Its translation is CAWTRQGRYEQYF. The variable domain in full, completed from reference TRBV30 and TRBJ2-7, reads SQTIHQWPATLVQPVGSPLSLECTVEGTSNPNLYWYRQAAGRGLQLLFYSVGIGQISSEVPQNLSASRPQDRQFILSSKKLLLSDSGFYLCAWTRQGRYEQYFGPGTRLTVT.

This chain joins TRBV28 and TRBJ2-2; TRBD1 agrees at 7 bases. J lost 1 base, V lost 4 bases, and 0 bases had no gene match. Looked up from germline, CDR1 is MDHEN and CDR2 is SYDVKM. The CDR3 sequence is 14 residues long. The CDR3 sequence is CASSSGGNTGELFF. In nucleotides, the CDR3 is TGTGCCAGCAGTTCAGGGGGGAACACCGGGGAGCTGTTTTTT.

The CDR3 spells CSVEGWQVEAFF. Here the CDR3 DNA reads TGCAGCGTTGAGGGGTGGCAAGTTGAAGCTTTCTTT. The rearrangement joins TRBV29-1 to TRBJ1-1; D is undetermined. The length of the CDR3 is 12 residues. The V gene's germline CDR1 is SQVTM and CDR2 ANQGSEA. V was pared by 3 bases and J by 7 bases, with 12 bases between.

The rearrangement uses TRBV19 and TRBJ1-4, with 9 nucleotides matching TRBD1. Germline-derived CDR1 and CDR2 are LNHDA and SQIVND (reference sequence). The CDR3 contains 15 residues. V was pared by 7 bases and J by 8 bases, with 11 bases of the junction left unmatched. The CDR3 loop reads CASNTPGQGGEKLFF. The DNA for the CDR3 is TGTGCCAGTAACACTCCGGGACAGGGAGGCGAAAAACTGTTTTTT.

V and J are TRBV11-3 and TRBJ2-7, with TRBD1 identical over 9 bases. CDR1 is SGHNT and CDR2 is YENEEA in the germline V gene. The CDR3 has 15 amino acids. J was trimmed by 6 bases and V by 4 bases; bases with no gene match: 10. The CDR3 loop is CASSSATGGIGEQYF. DNA for the CDR3: TGTGCCAGCAGCTCCGCAACAGGGGGCATTGGCGAGCAGTACTTC.

This chain uses TRBV28 with TRBJ2-7; 8 bases are a match to TRBD1. This CDR3 spans 14 amino acids. Losses at the gene ends were 6 bases for V and 1 base for J; bases not matched to a gene: 5. Germline CDR1 and CDR2: MDHEN and SYDVKM. CDR3 in DNA: TGTGCCAGCAGCCCCCGGGACAGGTCCTACGAGCAGTACTTC. The encoded protein is CASSPRDRSYEQYF.

The CDR3 reads CATGGRVWNTEAFF. CDR3 DNA sequence: TGTGCCACCGGCGGCAGGGTCTGGAACACTGAAGCTTTCTTT. The V call is TRBV19, the J call TRBJ1-1, with D perhaps matching TRBD1 (5 bases). CDR1 and CDR2 (germline): LNHDA, SQIVND (reference sequence). Trimming shortened V by 10 bases and J by 1 base, and 16 bases separated the two germline ends. This CDR3 comprises 14 residues.

Note on this clone: This sample includes further DNA sequences coding for the same CDR3. The chain uses TRBV10-1 and TRBJ1-5; the D is unclear. Germline V gene data show CDR1 as WNHNN and CDR2 as SYGVQD (reference sequence). The CDR3 is 13 residues long. V shed 0 bases and J shed 7 bases, with 7 bases lying between them. This CDR3 reads CASSESGNQPQHF. Here the CDR3 DNA reads TGCGCCAGCAGTGAGTCAGGGAACCAGCCCCAGCATTTT.

Regarding this clone: This sample includes further DNA sequences coding for the same CDR3. The chain recombines TRBV5-1 with TRBJ2-2; D not certain. Trimming took 1 base from V and 4 from J, leaving 5 bases between them. This CDR3 contains 13 residues. Germline CDR1 and CDR2: SGHRS and YFSETQ. CDR3 loop: CASSLLVTGELFF. CDR3 nucleotide sequence: TGCGCCAGCAGCTTGTTGGTCACCGGGGAGCTGTTTTTT.

This chain connects TRBV5-6 to TRBJ2-2; 12 positions agree with TRBD1. The CDR3 totals 18 residues. V lost 4 bases, J lost 0 bases, and 7 bases stayed unmatched. Germline V gives CDR1 SGHDT, CDR2 YYEEEE. The CDR3 DNA is TGTGCCAGCAGCACCCCGGGACAGGGGGCACCGAACACCGGGGAGCTGTTTTTT. Translated, it gives CASSTPGQGAPNTGELFF.

This chain connects TRBV10-2 to TRBJ2-2; the D is unclear. The length of the CDR3 is 13 residues. CDR1 WSHSY and CDR2 SAAADI come from the germline V gene. V was shortened by 2 bases and J by 7 bases, with 8 bases between the two germline ends. The DNA of the CDR3 is TGCGCCAGCAGTGAGACCAGAGGCGGGGAGCTGTTTTTT. Its protein is CASSETRGGELFF.

V usage is TRBV5-1 and J usage is TRBJ2-7, with TRBD1 matching 12 bases. CDR1 SGHRS and CDR2 YFSETQ come from the germline V gene. Trimming at V came to 4 bases and at J to 5 bases, leaving 7 bases not matched to a gene. CDR3 length equals 15 residues. The chain's CDR3 is CASSRTGTGGDEQYF. The CDR3 DNA is TGCGCCAGCAGCAGAACCGGGACAGGGGGCGACGAGCAGTACTTC.